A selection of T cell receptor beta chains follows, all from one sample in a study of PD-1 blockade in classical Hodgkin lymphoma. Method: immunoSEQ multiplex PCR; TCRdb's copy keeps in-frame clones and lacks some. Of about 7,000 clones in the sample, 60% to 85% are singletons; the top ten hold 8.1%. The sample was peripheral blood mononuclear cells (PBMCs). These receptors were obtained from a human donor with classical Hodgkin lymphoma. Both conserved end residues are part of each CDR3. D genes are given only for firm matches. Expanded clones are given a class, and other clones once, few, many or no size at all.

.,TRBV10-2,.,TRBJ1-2,CASSERGQTRGYTF,TGCGCCAGCAGTGAGAGGGGCCAAACGAGGGGCTACACCTTC
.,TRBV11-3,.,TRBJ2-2,CASSLRVGELFF,TGTGCCAGCAGCTTAAGAGTTGGGGAGCTGTTTTTT
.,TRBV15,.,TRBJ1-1,CATSRDFKGGTNTEAFF,TGTGCCACCAGCAGAGATTTTAAGGGGGGGACCAACACTGAAGCTTTCTTT
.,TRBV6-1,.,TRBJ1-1,CASSLQESHTEAFF,TGTGCCAGCAGTCTACAGGAATCCCACACTGAAGCTTTCTTT
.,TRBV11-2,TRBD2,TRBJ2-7,CASSLRLAGNYEQYF,TGTGCCAGCAGCCTCCGACTAGCGGGCAACTACGAGCAGTACTTC
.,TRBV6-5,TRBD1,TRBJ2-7,CASRTTGANYEQYF,TGTGCCAGCAGAACGACAGGGGCCAACTACGAGCAGTACTTC
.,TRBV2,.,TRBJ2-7,CASGRGRFLSYEQYF,TGTGCCAGCGGACGTGGACGATTCCTTTCCTACGAGCAGTACTTC
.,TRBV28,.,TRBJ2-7,CASSLTVSLHEQYF,TGTGCCAGCAGTCTGACAGTATCCCTACACGAGCAGTACTTC
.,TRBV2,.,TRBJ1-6,CASSEERTGLDSPLHF,TGTGCCAGCAGTGAAGAAAGAACAGGCCTAGATTCACCCCTCCACTTT
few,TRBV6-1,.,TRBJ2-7,CASSEFNSYEQYF,TGTGCCAGCAGTGAATTCAACTCCTACGAGCAGTACTTC
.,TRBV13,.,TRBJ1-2,CASSWGRDGYTF,TGTGCCAGCAGCTGGGGAAGGGATGGCTACACCTTC
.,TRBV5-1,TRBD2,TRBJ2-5,CASSLRLAGETQYF,TGCGCCAGCAGCTTGAGACTAGCGGGAGAGACCCAGTACTTC
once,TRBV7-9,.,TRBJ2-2,CASSLSAAAGNTGELFF,TGTGCCAGCAGCTTAAGTGCCGCAGCCGGGAACACCGGGGAGCTGTTTTTT
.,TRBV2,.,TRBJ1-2,CASSVERNSWGYTF,TGTGCCAGCAGTGTAGAGAGAAACTCATGGGGCTACACCTTC
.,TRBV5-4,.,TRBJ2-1,CASSLVAGDHNEQFF,TGTGCCAGCAGCTTGGTAGCAGGGGACCACAATGAGCAGTTCTTC
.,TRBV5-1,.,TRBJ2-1,CASSLGRGLDNEQFF,TGCGCCAGCAGCTTGGGGAGGGGTCTTGACAATGAGCAGTTCTTC
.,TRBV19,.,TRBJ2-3,CASSIVADTDTQYF,TGTGCCAGTAGTATCGTTGCCGACACAGATACGCAGTATTTT
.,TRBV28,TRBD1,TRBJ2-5,CATGTGAYQETQYF,TGTGCCACCGGGACAGGAGCGTACCAAGAGACCCAGTACTTC
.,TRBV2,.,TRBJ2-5,CASRKNTFRGFEETQYF,TGTGCCAGCAGAAAAAATACCTTTAGGGGGTTCGAAGAGACCCAGTACTTC
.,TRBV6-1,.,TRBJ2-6,CASSEGRDSGANVLTF,TGTGCCAGCAGTGAAGGCAGGGACTCTGGGGCCAACGTCCTGACTTTC
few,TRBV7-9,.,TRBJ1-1,CASSLNQGTEAFF,TGTGCCAGCAGCTTAAACCAGGGCACTGAAGCTTTCTTT
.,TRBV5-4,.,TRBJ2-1,CASSSGQLNEQFF,TGTGCCAGCAGCTCCGGACAGCTAAATGAGCAGTTCTTC
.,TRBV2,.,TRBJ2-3,CASSRQTSTDTQYF,TGTGCCAGCAGCCGACAGACCAGCACAGATACGCAGTATTTT
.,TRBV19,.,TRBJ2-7,CASSIGIRGTVSFEQYF,TGTGCCAGTAGTATAGGTATCCGCGGGACGGTATCCTTCGAGCAGTACTTC
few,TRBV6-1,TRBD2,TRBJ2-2,CASSETSGGAGELFF,TGTGCCAGCAGTGAGACGAGCGGGGGGGCCGGGGAGCTGTTTTTT
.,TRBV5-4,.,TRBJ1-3,CASSLAEGPGNTIYF,TGTGCCAGCAGCTTGGCCGAGGGTCCGGGAAACACCATATATTTT
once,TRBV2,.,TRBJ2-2,CASSEGNTGELFF,TGTGCCAGCAGTGAAGGGAACACCGGGGAGCTGTTTTTT
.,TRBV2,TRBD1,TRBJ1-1,CATRLLQGGVEAFF,TGTGCCACCCGTCTCTTACAAGGGGGCGTTGAAGCTTTCTTT
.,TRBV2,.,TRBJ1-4,CASSLLSNEKLFF,TGTGCCAGCAGTCTCCTTTCCAATGAAAAACTGTTTTTT
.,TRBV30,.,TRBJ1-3,CAWSGSSGNTIYF,TGTGCCTGGAGTGGTAGCTCTGGAAACACCATATATTTT
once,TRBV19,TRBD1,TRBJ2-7,CASSIWGTGRLHEQYF,TGTGCCAGTAGTATATGGGGGACAGGGAGGCTCCACGAGCAGTACTTC
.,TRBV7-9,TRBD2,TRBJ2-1,CAGSHSGRAIYEQFF,TGTGCCGGATCTCATAGCGGGAGGGCCATTTATGAGCAGTTCTTC
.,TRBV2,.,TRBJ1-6,CASSEWEVSPLHF,TGTGCCAGCAGTGAATGGGAGGTCTCACCCCTCCACTTT
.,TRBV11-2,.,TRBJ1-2,CASSLNRGGDGYTF,TGTGCCAGCAGCTTAAACCGGGGTGGAGATGGCTACACCTTC
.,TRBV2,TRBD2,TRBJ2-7,CASKGLAGVYEQYF,TGTGCCAGCAAGGGTCTAGCGGGAGTCTACGAGCAGTACTTC
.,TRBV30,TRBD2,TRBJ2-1,CAWEGTSGYNEQFF,TGTGCCTGGGAGGGGACTAGCGGGTACAATGAGCAGTTCTTC
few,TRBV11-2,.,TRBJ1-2,CASSSTGRYGYTF,TGTGCCAGCAGCTCTACAGGGCGCTATGGCTACACCTTC
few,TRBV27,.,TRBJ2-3,CASSQDREGDTQYF,TGTGCCAGCAGTCAAGACAGGGAGGGAGATACGCAGTATTTT
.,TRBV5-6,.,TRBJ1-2,CASTTRHYGYTF,TGTGCCAGCACCACGAGACACTATGGCTACACCTTC
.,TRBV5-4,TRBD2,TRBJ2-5,CASSPRAGEKETQYF,TGTGCCAGCTCTCCCCGGGCGGGGGAAAAAGAGACCCAGTACTTC
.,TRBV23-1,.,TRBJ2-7,CATPHGGYEQYF,TGCGCCACCCCCCATGGGGGGTACGAGCAGTACTTC
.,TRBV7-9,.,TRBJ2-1,CATNRVGEFDEQFF,TGTGCCACCAACCGGGTGGGGGAGTTTGATGAGCAGTTCTTC
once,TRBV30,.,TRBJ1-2,CAWSVGKGWDGYTF,TGTGCCTGGAGTGTAGGTAAGGGTTGGGATGGCTACACCTTC
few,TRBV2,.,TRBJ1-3,CASGRDGGQTIYF,TGTGCCAGCGGTAGGGACGGCGGCCAAACCATATATTTT
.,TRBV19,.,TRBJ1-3,CASSIDAGFSGNTIYF,TGTGCCAGTAGTATAGATGCGGGGTTCTCTGGAAACACCATATATTTT
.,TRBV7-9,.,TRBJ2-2,CASSSYDSSNTGELFF,TGTGCCAGCAGCTCATATGACAGCTCGAACACCGGGGAGCTGTTTTTT
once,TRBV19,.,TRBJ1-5,CASSIDSLGSNQPQHF,TGTGCCAGTAGCATAGACAGTTTAGGCAGCAATCAGCCCCAGCATTTT
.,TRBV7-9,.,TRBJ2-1,CASSFDGTPAYNEQFF,TGTGCCAGCAGCTTCGACGGGACGCCAGCCTACAATGAGCAGTTCTTC
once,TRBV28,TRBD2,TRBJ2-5,CASSQLGGEETQYF,TGTGCCAGCAGCCAACTTGGGGGGGAAGAGACCCAGTACTTC
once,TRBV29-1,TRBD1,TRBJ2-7,CSVQGQGAGEQYF,TGCAGCGTTCAAGGACAGGGGGCAGGAGAGCAGTACTTC
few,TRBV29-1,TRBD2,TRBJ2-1,CSVGGLADEQFF,TGCAGCGTTGGGGGACTAGCGGATGAGCAGTTCTTC
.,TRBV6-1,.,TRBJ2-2,CASSEMTRELFF,TGTGCCAGCAGTGAAATGACACGGGAGCTGTTTTTT
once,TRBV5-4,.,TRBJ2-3,CASSFQTDDTQYF,TGTGCCAGCAGCTTCCAGACGGACGATACGCAGTATTTT
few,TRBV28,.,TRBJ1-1,CASSYRGDEAFF,TGTGCCAGCAGTTACCGGGGGGATGAAGCTTTCTTT
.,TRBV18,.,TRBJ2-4,CASSPPGGRGIQYF,TGTGCCAGCTCACCACCGGGGGGGCGAGGCATTCAGTACTTC
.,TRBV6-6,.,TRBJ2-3,CASSRTEGDTQYF,TGTGCCAGCAGCAGGACTGAGGGGGATACGCAGTATTTT
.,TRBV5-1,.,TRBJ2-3,CASSLGPQGTDTQYF,TGCGCCAGCAGCCTCGGACCCCAGGGCACAGATACGCAGTATTTT
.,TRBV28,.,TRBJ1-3,CASSSTPSSGNTIYF,TGTGCCAGCAGTTCGACACCATCCTCTGGAAACACCATATATTTT